A selection of T cell receptor beta chains follows, all from one sample in a study of response to subunit inactivated influenza vaccine. TCRdb processed the RT-PCR reads anew with MiXCR; each CDR3 protein has one entry. The sample consists of roughly 630,000 distinct CDR3 sequences, 12% to 15% of them appearing once. Sequenced material: PBMCs from blood, taken 14 to 15 days before vaccination. The source of these receptors is a middle-aged man who received an inactivated influenza vaccine. Each CDR3 is given with its conserved first and last residue. Fields, in order: D gene, clone size, J gene, V gene, CDR3 protein, CDR3 DNA. A D gene is named only where the DNA matches it firmly. Some rows mark clone size as missing; the rest say once, few, many or name a class of expanded clone.

D gene: TRBD2
clone size: few
J gene: TRBJ2-1
V gene: TRBV7-9
CDR3 protein: CASHLGGFPVSYNEQFF
CDR3 DNA: TGTGCCAGCCATCTCGGGGGGTTCCCTGTCTCCTACAATGAGCAGTTCTTC

D gene: NA
clone size: NA
J gene: TRBJ1-5
V gene: TRBV6-5
CDR3 protein: CASSYSLRAARAQQPQHF
CDR3 DNA: TGTGCCAGCAGTTACTCTCTCCGGGCGGCCAGGGCCCAACAGCCCCAGCATTTT

D gene: NA
clone size: NA
J gene: TRBJ2-7
V gene: TRBV4-3
CDR3 protein: CASSQNPGAGAYEQYF
CDR3 DNA: TGCGCCAGCAGCCAAAACCCTGGGGCCGGGGCTTACGAGCAGTACTTC

D gene: TRBD2
clone size: few
J gene: TRBJ2-1
V gene: TRBV7-2
CDR3 protein: CASSLARLAGSRGDEQFF
CDR3 DNA: TGTGCCAGCAGCTTAGCAAGGCTAGCGGGGTCCCGAGGCGATGAGCAGTTCTTC

D gene: NA
clone size: NA
J gene: TRBJ1-2
V gene: TRBV15
CDR3 protein: CATSRAPRTGLDGYTF
CDR3 DNA: TGTGCCACCAGCAGAGCTCCAAGGACGGGCTTAGATGGCTACACCTTC

D gene: NA
clone size: NA
J gene: TRBJ2-1
V gene: TRBV29-1
CDR3 protein: CSVEDPAGRSSYNEQFF
CDR3 DNA: TGCAGCGTTGAAGACCCAGCCGGGAGATCTTCCTACAATGAGCAGTTCTTC

D gene: NA
clone size: many
J gene: TRBJ2-1
V gene: TRBV4-1
CDR3 protein: CASSQGAEYNEQFF
CDR3 DNA: TGCGCCAGCAGCCAAGGGGCAGAATACAATGAGCAGTTCTTC

D gene: NA
clone size: NA
J gene: TRBJ2-1
V gene: TRBV6-1
CDR3 protein: CASSVIAGDGNEQFF
CDR3 DNA: TGTGCCAGCAGTGTCATTGCAGGGGACGGCAATGAGCAGTTCTTC

D gene: TRBD1
clone size: NA
J gene: TRBJ2-7
V gene: TRBV5-1
CDR3 protein: CASSPGTGPPFEQYF
CDR3 DNA: TGCGCCAGCAGCCCGGGGACAGGCCCCCCTTTTGAGCAGTACTTC

D gene: TRBD1
clone size: many
J gene: TRBJ1-1
V gene: TRBV19
CDR3 protein: CASSIAQGVWNTEAFF
CDR3 DNA: TGTGCCAGTAGTATTGCACAGGGGGTGTGGAACACTGAAGCTTTCTTT

D gene: TRBD2
clone size: NA
J gene: TRBJ2-3
V gene: TRBV29-1
CDR3 protein: CSVLGLAGASTDTQYF
CDR3 DNA: TGCAGCGTTCTCGGACTAGCGGGGGCGAGCACAGATACGCAGTATTTT

D gene: NA
clone size: NA
J gene: TRBJ1-1
V gene: TRBV30
CDR3 protein: CAWSVEGNTEAFF
CDR3 DNA: TGTGCCTGGAGTGTGGAGGGGAACACTGAAGCTTTCTTT

D gene: NA
clone size: once
J gene: TRBJ2-7
V gene: TRBV6-1
CDR3 protein: CASSPRLELYEQYF
CDR3 DNA: TGTGCCAGCAGTCCTAGACTAGAGCTCTACGAGCAGTACTTC

D gene: TRBD2
clone size: NA
J gene: TRBJ2-3
V gene: TRBV6-2/TRBV6-3
CDR3 protein: CASSFILAESTDTQYF
CDR3 DNA: TGTGCCAGCAGTTTTATACTAGCGGAAAGCACAGATACGCAGTATTTT

D gene: NA
clone size: few
J gene: TRBJ2-3
V gene: TRBV24-1
CDR3 protein: CATSKESMYF
CDR3 DNA: TGTGCCACCAGTAAAGAGAGTATGTATTTT

D gene: NA
clone size: NA
J gene: TRBJ2-3
V gene: TRBV24-1
CDR3 protein: CATGQAGRDTQYF
CDR3 DNA: TGTGCCACCGGTCAAGCGGGCAGAGATACGCAGTATTTT

D gene: TRBD2
clone size: NA
J gene: TRBJ2-7
V gene: TRBV5-1
CDR3 protein: CASSGGTSGVYEQYF
CDR3 DNA: TGCGCCAGCAGCGGAGGGACTAGCGGGGTCTACGAGCAGTACTTC

D gene: TRBD1
clone size: once
J gene: TRBJ1-2
V gene: TRBV20-1
CDR3 protein: CSTPGTGPAIGGYTF
CDR3 DNA: TGCAGCACACCCGGGACAGGGCCCGCCATCGGCGGCTACACCTTC

D gene: NA
clone size: few
J gene: TRBJ1-1
V gene: TRBV20-1
CDR3 protein: CSARVLNTEAFF
CDR3 DNA: TGCAGTGCTAGAGTTCTAAACACTGAAGCTTTCTTT

D gene: NA
clone size: NA
J gene: TRBJ2-3
V gene: TRBV5-1
CDR3 protein: CASSLAAGGSGTDTQYF
CDR3 DNA: TGCGCCAGCAGCTTGGCCGCTGGAGGGAGTGGCACAGATACGCAGTATTTT

D gene: TRBD1
clone size: NA
J gene: TRBJ1-4
V gene: TRBV20-1
CDR3 protein: CSAPQNRGYYEKLFF
CDR3 DNA: TGCAGTGCCCCGCAAAACAGGGGATATTATGAAAAACTGTTTTTT

D gene: TRBD2
clone size: NA
J gene: TRBJ2-7
V gene: TRBV6-5
CDR3 protein: CASRTSGYEQYF
CDR3 DNA: TGTGCCAGCAGGACTAGCGGGTACGAGCAGTACTTC

D gene: NA
clone size: NA
J gene: TRBJ1-4
V gene: TRBV7-9
CDR3 protein: CASSYTAYSEKLFF
CDR3 DNA: TGTGCCAGCAGCTACACAGCGTATAGTGAAAAACTGTTTTTT

D gene: TRBD2
clone size: few
J gene: TRBJ2-3
V gene: TRBV11-2
CDR3 protein: CASSLVGTSGGYTDTQYF
CDR3 DNA: TGTGCCAGCAGCTTAGTGGGGACTAGCGGGGGGTACACAGATACGCAGTATTTT

D gene: TRBD1
clone size: few
J gene: TRBJ1-1
V gene: TRBV27
CDR3 protein: CASTLTGGNTEAFF
CDR3 DNA: TGTGCCAGCACCCTTACAGGGGGTAACACTGAAGCTTTCTTT

D gene: NA
clone size: few
J gene: TRBJ1-1
V gene: TRBV6-2/TRBV6-3
CDR3 protein: CAVSGLRNTEAFF
CDR3 DNA: TGTGCCGTTTCGGGCCTCAGGAACACTGAAGCTTTCTTT

D gene: NA
clone size: few
J gene: TRBJ2-7
V gene: TRBV29-1
CDR3 protein: CSAAPTLRSHEQYF
CDR3 DNA: TGCAGCGCGGCCCCGACCCTCCGGAGCCACGAGCAGTACTTC

D gene: NA
clone size: many
J gene: TRBJ2-1
V gene: TRBV6-2/TRBV6-3
CDR3 protein: CASSYSIGRPEQFF
CDR3 DNA: TGTGCCAGCAGTTACTCGATCGGCAGACCCGAGCAGTTCTTC

D gene: NA
clone size: NA
J gene: TRBJ2-1
V gene: TRBV9
CDR3 protein: CASSASSRYNEQFF
CDR3 DNA: TGTGCCAGCAGCGCCAGCAGCCGATACAATGAGCAGTTCTTC

D gene: NA
clone size: few
J gene: TRBJ2-2
V gene: TRBV7-2
CDR3 protein: CASSLVPANSNTGELFF
CDR3 DNA: TGTGCCAGCAGCTTAGTCCCGGCAAATTCAAACACCGGGGAGCTGTTTTTT

D gene: TRBD2
clone size: few
J gene: TRBJ2-1
V gene: TRBV29-1
CDR3 protein: CSVGAREVEQFF
CDR3 DNA: TGCAGCGTTGGGGCACGGGAGGTAGAGCAGTTCTTC

D gene: TRBD2
clone size: NA
J gene: TRBJ2-5
V gene: TRBV5-4
CDR3 protein: CASSSIATSGGSAQYF
CDR3 DNA: TGTGCCAGCAGCTCCATTGCTACTAGCGGGGGGTCGGCCCAGTACTTC

D gene: NA
clone size: NA
J gene: TRBJ2-3
V gene: TRBV9
CDR3 protein: CASSLSLGPDTQYF
CDR3 DNA: TGTGCCAGCAGCCTGAGTCTCGGGCCAGATACGCAGTATTTT

D gene: TRBD1
clone size: NA
J gene: TRBJ2-7
V gene: TRBV7-9
CDR3 protein: CASSLEQGAYEQYF
CDR3 DNA: TGTGCCAGCAGCTTAGAACAGGGGGCCTACGAGCAGTACTTC

D gene: TRBD1
clone size: NA
J gene: TRBJ1-1
V gene: TRBV11-2
CDR3 protein: CASTTLTGTNWSTEAFF
CDR3 DNA: TGTGCCAGCACCACCTTGACAGGGACAAATTGGAGCACTGAAGCTTTCTTT

D gene: NA
clone size: NA
J gene: TRBJ2-2
V gene: TRBV15
CDR3 protein: CATSSRLSPNSGELFF
CDR3 DNA: TGTGCCACCAGCTCCCGACTAAGCCCAAACAGCGGGGAGCTGTTTTTT

D gene: NA
clone size: NA
J gene: TRBJ1-2
V gene: TRBV20-1
CDR3 protein: CSAREPGRDYGYTF
CDR3 DNA: TGCAGTGCTAGAGAGCCAGGGAGAGACTATGGCTACACCTTC

D gene: TRBD1
clone size: few
J gene: TRBJ2-7
V gene: TRBV7-7
CDR3 protein: CASSRRTGDYEQYF
CDR3 DNA: TGTGCTAGCAGCAGACGGACAGGGGACTACGAGCAGTACTTC

D gene: NA
clone size: NA
J gene: TRBJ2-1
V gene: TRBV12-3/TRBV12-4
CDR3 protein: CASTQLDEQFF
CDR3 DNA: TGTGCCAGCACCCAATTGGATGAGCAGTTCTTC

D gene: NA
clone size: NA
J gene: TRBJ2-3
V gene: TRBV2
CDR3 protein: CASSVGLEDTQYF
CDR3 DNA: TGTGCCAGCAGTGTGGGGTTGGAAGATACGCAGTATTTT

D gene: NA
clone size: NA
J gene: TRBJ2-1
V gene: TRBV20-1
CDR3 protein: CSARRGTVNEQFF
CDR3 DNA: TGCAGTGCTAGACGCGGGACAGTCAATGAGCAGTTCTTC

D gene: NA
clone size: NA
J gene: TRBJ2-3
V gene: TRBV10-3
CDR3 protein: CAIRPDADTQYF
CDR3 DNA: TGTGCCATCAGGCCGGACGCAGATACGCAGTATTTT

D gene: NA
clone size: NA
J gene: TRBJ1-4
V gene: TRBV10-3
CDR3 protein: CAISESGGTNEKLFF
CDR3 DNA: TGTGCCATCAGTGAGTCGGGGGGCACTAATGAAAAACTGTTTTTT

D gene: NA
clone size: few
J gene: TRBJ2-7
V gene: TRBV5-1
CDR3 protein: CASSLGPLYEQYF
CDR3 DNA: TGCGCCAGCAGCTTGGGACCCCTCTACGAGCAGTACTTC

D gene: TRBD2
clone size: NA
J gene: TRBJ2-7
V gene: TRBV18
CDR3 protein: CASSPGTSGRINEQYF
CDR3 DNA: TGTGCCAGCTCACCAGGGACTAGCGGGAGGATCAACGAGCAGTACTTC

D gene: NA
clone size: NA
J gene: TRBJ2-3
V gene: TRBV3-1
CDR3 protein: CASSQDHQGSTDTQYF
CDR3 DNA: TGTGCCAGCAGCCAAGATCACCAGGGGAGCACAGATACGCAGTATTTT

D gene: NA
clone size: NA
J gene: TRBJ1-6
V gene: TRBV6-1
CDR3 protein: CASSPPRGYNSPLHF
CDR3 DNA: TGTGCCAGCAGCCCGCCGCGGGGGTATAATTCACCCCTCCACTTT

D gene: NA
clone size: NA
J gene: TRBJ2-4
V gene: TRBV4-2
CDR3 protein: CASSQEVRGPLAKNIQYF
CDR3 DNA: TGTGCCAGCAGCCAAGAGGTCCGGGGGCCCCTAGCCAAAAACATTCAGTACTTC

D gene: TRBD2
clone size: many
J gene: TRBJ2-1
V gene: TRBV18
CDR3 protein: CASSLGLAGAGNEQFF
CDR3 DNA: TGTGCCAGCTCTCTTGGACTAGCGGGGGCTGGGAATGAGCAGTTCTTC